Listed below are T cell receptor beta chains from one sample, sequenced in a study of CD8+ T cells in alopecia areata. The method was immunoSEQ multiplex PCR; TCRdb's version includes in-frame clones alone and lacks a portion of them. The data hold approximately 150,000 clones, with around 87% observed a single time. The source material was CD8+ T cells sorted from blood, sampled at week 0. The receptors derive from a human donor with alopecia areata. Each CDR3 is given with its conserved first and last residue. D genes are given only for firm matches. The size entry is marked missing in some rows and otherwise reads once, few, many or a size class.

.	.	TRBV27	TRBJ2-1	TGTGCCAGCAGTTTGTTTGGGGGTGAGCAGTTCTTC	CASSLFGGEQFF
.	.	TRBV5-1	TRBJ1-2	TGCGCCAGCAGCTTGGGCGGGGGAAGGTATGGCTACACCTTC	CASSLGGGRYGYTF
.	once	TRBV5-5	TRBJ1-2	TGTGCCAGCAGCTTGGCTGGCGGAGTCTATGGCTACACCTTC	CASSLAGGVYGYTF
TRBD2	once	TRBV27	TRBJ2-1	TGTGCCAGCATCCCCCTTAGCGGGGACTACAATGAGCAGTTCTTC	CASIPLSGDYNEQFF
.	once	TRBV5-6	TRBJ2-1	TGTGCCAGCAGCCCCGGGGACGTTTACAATGAGCAGTTCTTC	CASSPGDVYNEQFF
.	.	TRBV7-9	TRBJ2-2	TGTGCCAGCAGCAGCAGGGGGAACACCGGGGAGCTGTTTTTT	CASSSRGNTGELFF
.	.	TRBV23-1	TRBJ2-6	TGCGCCAGCAGTCACCGACACATCTCTGGGGCCAACGTCCTGACTTTC	CASSHRHISGANVLTF
TRBD2	.	TRBV28	TRBJ2-5	TGTGCCAGCAGTTTACGGGCCCTAGCGGGATGGGGAGAGACCCAGTACTTC	CASSLRALAGWGETQYF
.	.	TRBV7-2	TRBJ1-1	TGTGCCAGCAGCTTAGATGGGGGGCCGAACACTGAAGCTTTCTTT	CASSLDGGPNTEAFF
.	.	TRBV19	TRBJ2-5	TGTGCCAGTAGTAACCGGGACGAATATGAACTACAAGAGACCCAGTACTTC	CASSNRDEYELQETQYF
.	.	TRBV27	TRBJ1-1	TGTGCCAGCAGTTTCCCCGGACAGCGCTACACTGAAGCTTTCTTT	CASSFPGQRYTEAFF
.	once	TRBV5-6	TRBJ2-7	TGTGCCAGCAGCCTGGGGGGCAGGAACCCAACTCGGGAGCAGTACTTC	CASSLGGRNPTREQYF
.	few	TRBV29-1	TRBJ1-1	TGCAGCGTTGAAGATAATATCGGCACTGAAGCTTTCTTT	CSVEDNIGTEAFF
TRBD1	.	TRBV4-2	TRBJ1-2	TGTGCCAGCAGCCAAGCCCCGGGACAGGGAAAGGATGGCTACACCTTC	CASSQAPGQGKDGYTF
.	.	TRBV29-1	TRBJ2-1	TGCAGCCTTAGCCTTTGGGACAATGAGCAGTTCTTC	CSLSLWDNEQFF
.	.	TRBV29-1	TRBJ2-3	TGCAGCGTCCCCCCTAGCGCAGATACGCAGTATTTT	CSVPPSADTQYF
.	.	TRBV6-6	TRBJ2-3	TGTGCCAGCAGTTACGCTAGGCAGAACACAGATACGCAGTATTTT	CASSYARQNTDTQYF
TRBD2	once	TRBV19	TRBJ2-3	TGTGCCAGTAGGCTAGCGGGAGAGGCAGATACGCAGTATTTT	CASRLAGEADTQYF
.	.	TRBV14	TRBJ2-3	TGTGCCAGCAGCCGCACTAGTGGTCTTAGAGATACGCAGTATTTT	CASSRTSGLRDTQYF
.	.	TRBV5-1	TRBJ2-5	TGCGCCAGCAGCTTCGGGAGACAAGAGACCCAGTACTTC	CASSFGRQETQYF
.	.	TRBV28	TRBJ1-1	TGTGCCAGCAGTTACTCACCAGAACCCCCGGAAGCTTTCTTT	CASSYSPEPPEAFF
.	.	TRBV7-3	TRBJ2-1	TGTGCCAGCAGCTTCGGGTCCGCCAATGAGCAGTTCTTC	CASSFGSANEQFF
.	.	TRBV5-4	TRBJ2-3	TGTGCCAGCAGCTTTCACCCGACCGCAGATACGCAGTATTTT	CASSFHPTADTQYF
.	.	TRBV19	TRBJ1-2	TGTGCCAGTAGTTCCCAACTGAGCGATCCCTATGGCTACACCTTC	CASSSQLSDPYGYTF
.	.	TRBV2	TRBJ2-6	TGTGCCAGCAGTGAAGATGGCGGGTCTGGGGCCAACGTCCCGACTTTC	CASSEDGGSGANVPTF
TRBD2	.	TRBV7-2	TRBJ2-3	TGTGCCAGCAGCGAAGGACTAGCGGGGGCCGGCACAGATACGCAGTATTTT	CASSEGLAGAGTDTQYF
TRBD2	once	TRBV6-5	TRBJ2-2	TGTGCCAGCAGTTACGGCGGGAGAGGGGACACCGGGGAGCTGTTTTTT	CASSYGGRGDTGELFF
.	.	TRBV5-1	TRBJ2-7	TGCGCCAGCAGCTTGGGCTCGGGAAACTACGAGCAGTACTTC	CASSLGSGNYEQYF
.	.	TRBV7-9	TRBJ2-7	TGTGCCAGCAGCTTTACTTACAACTACGAGCAGTACTTC	CASSFTYNYEQYF
.	.	TRBV29-1	TRBJ1-1	TGCAGCGCCCCGACAAGGGACACTGAAGCTTTCTTT	CSAPTRDTEAFF
.	.	TRBV29-1	TRBJ2-2	TGCAGCGTCGAGGACAGCAACACCGGGGAGCTGTTTTTT	CSVEDSNTGELFF
TRBD1	.	TRBV18	TRBJ1-1	TGTGCCAGCTCACTCTTTTCCCCGGGACAGGGGGTGAACACTGAAGCTTTCTTT	CASSLFSPGQGVNTEAFF
.	.	TRBV7-8	TRBJ2-1	TGTGCCAGCAGTTCGGACGGATACAATGAGCAGTTCTTC	CASSSDGYNEQFF
TRBD2	.	TRBV6-1	TRBJ2-3	TGTGCCAGCAGTGGACCGGATACTAGCGGGGGGGCCCCCGCAGATACGCAGTATTTT	CASSGPDTSGGAPADTQYF
.	.	TRBV14	TRBJ2-7	TGTGCCAGCAGCCCTATCCGACAGGGAGGATCGTACGAGCAGTACTTC	CASSPIRQGGSYEQYF
TRBD1	.	TRBV7-8	TRBJ1-2	TGTGCCAGCAGCTTAGGAATGTCGGCAGGGGGCTATGGCTACACCTTC	CASSLGMSAGGYGYTF
.	.	TRBV9	TRBJ2-6	TGTGCCAGCAGCGAGGGGGCTGGGGCCAACGTCCTGACTTTC	CASSEGAGANVLTF
.	.	TRBV4-1	TRBJ2-3	TGCGCCAGCAGCCAAGGCCCCATCGTGGCAGATACGCAGTATTTT	CASSQGPIVADTQYF
.	.	TRBV27	TRBJ2-2	TGTGCCAGCAGAATGTGGCCAAAAGGGGATATCGGGGAGCTGTTTTTT	CASRMWPKGDIGELFF
TRBD1	.	TRBV20-1	TRBJ2-1	TGCAGTGCTCACAGGGGGATTGAGCAGTTCTTC	CSAHRGIEQFF
.	few	TRBV7-8	TRBJ2-2	TGTGCCAGCAGCTTAGTCGGGCTAGGGGAGCTGTTTTTT	CASSLVGLGELFF
.	few	TRBV5-4	TRBJ1-1	TGTGCCAGCAGCTTGGGAGGTATTGGCACTGAAGCTTTCTTT	CASSLGGIGTEAFF
.	.	TRBV19	TRBJ2-7	TGTGCCAGCTCTAGAGTACAGGGCTACGAGCAGTACTTC	CASSRVQGYEQYF
.	.	TRBV6-1	TRBJ2-6	TGTGCCAGCAGTTCCACCTCTGGGGCCAACGTCCTGACTTTC	CASSSTSGANVLTF